The present T cell receptor beta chain was sequenced within a study of OX40 agonist ivuxolimab in advanced cancers. Study-level results: Several nonresponders also turned out to have low normalized T-cell clonal expansion.

TCRdb's table, derived via immunoSEQ multiplex PCR, lists solely in-frame clones and lacks some. Found here are 59,000 or so clones, around 82% of them singletons; the top ten hold roughly 3.7%. CDR1 SGHRS and CDR2 YFSETQ come from the germline V gene. Trimming cost V 4 bases and J 3 bases, with 16 bases left between them. The CDR3 contains 15 residues. Concerning this clone itself: Its antigen is not known.

This TCR derives from an adult with an advanced solid tumor such as melanoma, head and neck, liver or kidney cancer. Sequences were derived from CD4+ or CD8+ T cells sorted from blood, sampled in a trial of the OX40 agonist ivuxolimab. The gene calls are TRBV5-1 and TRBJ1-2, with D perhaps matching TRBD1 (6 bases). CDR3 nucleotides: TGCGCCAGCAGCGGGACCGGACAGACCTACTATGGCTACACCTTC. It codes for CASSGTGQTYYGYTF. Variable domain in full (rest from reference TRBV5-1 and TRBJ1-2): KAGVTQTPRYLIKTRGQQVTLSCSPISGHRSVSWYQQTPGQGLQFLFEYFSETQRNKGNFPGRFSGRQFSNSRSEMNVSTLELGDSALYLCASSGTGQTYYGYTFGSGTRLTVV.